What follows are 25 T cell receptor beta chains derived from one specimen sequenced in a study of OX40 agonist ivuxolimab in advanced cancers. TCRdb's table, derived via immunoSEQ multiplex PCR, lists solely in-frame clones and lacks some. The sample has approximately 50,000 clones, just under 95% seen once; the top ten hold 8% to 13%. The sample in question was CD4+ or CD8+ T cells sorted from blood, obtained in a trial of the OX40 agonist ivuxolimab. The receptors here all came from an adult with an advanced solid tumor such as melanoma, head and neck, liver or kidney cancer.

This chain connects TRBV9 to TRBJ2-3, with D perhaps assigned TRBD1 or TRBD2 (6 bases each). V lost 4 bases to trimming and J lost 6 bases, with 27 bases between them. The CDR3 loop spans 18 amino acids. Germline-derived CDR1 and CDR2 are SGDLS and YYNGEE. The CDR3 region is CASSPPGGGAIQGDTQYF. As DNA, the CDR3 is TGTGCCAGCAGCCCTCCCGGGGGTGGAGCGATTCAGGGGGATACGCAGTATTTT.

The DNA for the CDR3 is TGTGCCAGTAGTGCGTATCAGGGGAACACTGAAGCTTTCTTT. Protein sequence: CASSAYQGNTEAFF. The J gene is TRBJ1-1, the V gene TRBV19, with D perhaps matching TRBD1 (5 bases). Germline V gene lookup returns CDR1 LNHDA and CDR2 SQIVND (reference sequence). The V end was cut by 5 bases, the J end by 1 base, with 11 bases between. The CDR3 covers 14 residues.

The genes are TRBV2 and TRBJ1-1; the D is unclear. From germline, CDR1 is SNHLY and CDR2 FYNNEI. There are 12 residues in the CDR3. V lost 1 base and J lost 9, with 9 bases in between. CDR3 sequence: CASSEGTEKAFF. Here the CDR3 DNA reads TGTGCCAGCAGTGAAGGGACGGAGAAAGCTTTCTTT.

The CDR3 loop reads CASSLPRVAEIYEQYF. In DNA, the CDR3 is TGTGCCAGCAGCTTACCCCGAGTAGCGGAGATCTACGAGCAGTACTTC. J is TRBJ2-7 and V is TRBV7-2; possible D gene TRBD2, 6 bases. Germline lookup yields CDR1 SGHTA and CDR2 FQGNSA. Trimming took off 2 bases at V and 3 bases at J, with 17 bases between the two ends. The CDR3 runs 16 residues.

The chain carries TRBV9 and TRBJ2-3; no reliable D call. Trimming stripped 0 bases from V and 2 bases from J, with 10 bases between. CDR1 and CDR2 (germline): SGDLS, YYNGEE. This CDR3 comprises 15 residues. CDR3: CASSVEPLNTDTQYF. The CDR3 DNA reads TGTGCCAGCAGCGTAGAGCCACTCAACACAGATACGCAGTATTTT.

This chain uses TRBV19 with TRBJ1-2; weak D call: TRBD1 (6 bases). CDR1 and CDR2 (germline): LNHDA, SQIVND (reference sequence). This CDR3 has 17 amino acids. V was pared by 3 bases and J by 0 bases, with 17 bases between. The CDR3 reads CASSIRDTEAANYGYTF. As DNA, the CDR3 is TGTGCCAGTAGTATCCGGGACACGGAGGCGGCTAACTATGGCTACACCTTC.

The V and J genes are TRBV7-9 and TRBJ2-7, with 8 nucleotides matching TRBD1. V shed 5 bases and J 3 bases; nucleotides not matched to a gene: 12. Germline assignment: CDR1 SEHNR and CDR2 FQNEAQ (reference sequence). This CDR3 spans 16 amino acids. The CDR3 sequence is CASSPTGLGQGYEQYF. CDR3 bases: TGTGCCAGCAGCCCAACAGGACTCGGACAGGGCTACGAGCAGTACTTC.

The CDR3 protein is CASSPPSGSLVDEQFF. The CDR3 coding sequence is TGTGCCAGCAGCCCTCCTAGCGGGAGCTTAGTCGATGAGCAGTTCTTC. The J gene is TRBJ2-1, the V gene TRBV9; the match to TRBD2 covers 10 bases. This CDR3 is built from 16 residues. Per the germline V gene, CDR1 is SGDLS and CDR2 is YYNGEE. The V and J ends lost 4 bases and 8 bases, in that order; junction bases with no gene match: 12.

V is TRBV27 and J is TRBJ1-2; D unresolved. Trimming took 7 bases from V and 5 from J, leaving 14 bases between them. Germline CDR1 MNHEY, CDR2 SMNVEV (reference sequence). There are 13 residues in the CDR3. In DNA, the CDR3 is TGTGCCAGCACCAAAGGGCCGCCTTATGGCTACACCTTC. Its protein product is CASTKGPPYGYTF.

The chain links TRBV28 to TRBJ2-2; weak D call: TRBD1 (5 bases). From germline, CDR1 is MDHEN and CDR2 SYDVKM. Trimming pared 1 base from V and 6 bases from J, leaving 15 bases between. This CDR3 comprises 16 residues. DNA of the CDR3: TGTGCCAGCAGTTTATTTTCCAGGGTGTTGGCCGGGGAGCTGTTTTTT. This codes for CASSLFSRVLAGELFF.

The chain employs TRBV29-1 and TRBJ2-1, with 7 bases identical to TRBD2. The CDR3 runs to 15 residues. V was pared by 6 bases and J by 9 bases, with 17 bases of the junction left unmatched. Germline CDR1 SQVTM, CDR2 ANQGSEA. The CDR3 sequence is CSVIWYVGLVGEQFF. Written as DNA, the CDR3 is TGCAGCGTAATTTGGTACGTAGGACTAGTTGGTGAGCAGTTCTTC.

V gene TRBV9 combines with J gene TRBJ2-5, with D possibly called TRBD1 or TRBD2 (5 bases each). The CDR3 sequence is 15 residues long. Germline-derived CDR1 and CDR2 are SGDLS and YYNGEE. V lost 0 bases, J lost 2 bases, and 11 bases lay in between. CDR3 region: CASSVVGGSQETQYF. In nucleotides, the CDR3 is TGTGCCAGCAGCGTAGTTGGGGGATCACAAGAGACCCAGTACTTC.

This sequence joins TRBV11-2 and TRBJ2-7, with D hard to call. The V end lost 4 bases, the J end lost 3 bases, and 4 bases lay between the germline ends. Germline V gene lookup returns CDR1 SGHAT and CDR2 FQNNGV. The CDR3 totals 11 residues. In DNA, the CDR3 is TGTGCCAGCAGCTCCGACTACGAGCAGTACTTC. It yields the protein CASSSDYEQYF. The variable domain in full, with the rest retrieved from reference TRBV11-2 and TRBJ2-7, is EAGVAQSPRYKIIEKRQSVAFWCNPISGHATLYWYQQILGQGPKLLIQFQNNGVVDDSQLPKDRFSAERLKGVDSTLKIQPAKLEDSAVYLCASSSDYEQYFGPGTRLTVT.

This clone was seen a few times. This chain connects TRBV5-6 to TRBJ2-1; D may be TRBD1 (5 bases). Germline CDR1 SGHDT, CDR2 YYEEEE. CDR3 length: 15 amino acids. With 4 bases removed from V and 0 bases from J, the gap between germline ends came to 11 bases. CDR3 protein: CASSQTGSSYNEQFF. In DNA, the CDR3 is TGTGCCAGCAGCCAAACAGGTAGCTCCTACAATGAGCAGTTCTTC.

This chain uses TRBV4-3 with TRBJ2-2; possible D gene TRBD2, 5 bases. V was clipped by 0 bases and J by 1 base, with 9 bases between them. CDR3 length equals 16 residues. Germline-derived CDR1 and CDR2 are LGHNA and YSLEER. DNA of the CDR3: TGCGCCAGCAGCCAAGATGCCCGGGAGAACACCGGGGAGCTGTTTTTT. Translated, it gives CASSQDARENTGELFF.

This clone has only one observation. The CDR3 loop is CASSLEPRQPQHF. The CDR3 nucleotides read TGTGCCAGCAGCTTGGAACCGCGTCAGCCCCAGCATTTT. The chain uses TRBV5-6 and TRBJ1-5; D call uncertain. This CDR3 is built from 13 residues. Germline V gives CDR1 SGHDT, CDR2 YYEEEE. Trimming removed 0 bases at V and 6 bases at J, with 7 bases between.

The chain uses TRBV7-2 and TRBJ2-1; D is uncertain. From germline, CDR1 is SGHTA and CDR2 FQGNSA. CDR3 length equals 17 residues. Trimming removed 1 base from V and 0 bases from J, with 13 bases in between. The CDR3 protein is CASSLGNGLSSYNEQFF. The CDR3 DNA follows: TGTGCCAGCAGCTTAGGTAATGGGCTGAGCTCCTACAATGAGCAGTTCTTC.

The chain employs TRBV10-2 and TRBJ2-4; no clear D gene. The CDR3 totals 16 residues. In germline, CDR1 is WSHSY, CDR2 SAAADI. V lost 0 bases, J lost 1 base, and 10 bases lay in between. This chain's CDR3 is CASSESINRAKNIQYF. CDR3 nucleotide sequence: TGCGCCAGCAGTGAGTCGATAAATCGGGCCAAAAACATTCAGTACTTC.

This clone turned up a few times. CDR3 coding DNA: TGTGCCAGCAGTCGGGCGGGGAGGGCCCTCGACGAGCAGTACTTC. Protein sequence: CASSRAGRALDEQYF. V and J are TRBV6-6 and TRBJ2-7, with 7 bases identical to TRBD2. Germline loops: CDR1 MNHNY, CDR2 SVGAGI (reference sequence). V lost 5 bases to trimming and J lost 5 bases; unmatched junction nucleotides: 12. The CDR3 is made up of 15 amino acids.

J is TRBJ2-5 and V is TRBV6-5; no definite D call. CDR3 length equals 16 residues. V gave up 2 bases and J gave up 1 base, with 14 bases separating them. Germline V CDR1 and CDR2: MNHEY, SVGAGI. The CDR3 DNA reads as TGTGCCAGCAGTTACACGGTGGCATCGTTCCAAGAGACCCAGTACTTC. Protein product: CASSYTVASFQETQYF.

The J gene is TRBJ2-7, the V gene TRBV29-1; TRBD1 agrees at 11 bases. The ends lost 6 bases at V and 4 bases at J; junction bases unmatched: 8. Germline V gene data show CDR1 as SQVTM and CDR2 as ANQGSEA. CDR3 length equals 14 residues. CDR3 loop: CSVYRTGGGYEQYF. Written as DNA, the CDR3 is TGCAGCGTGTATCGGACAGGGGGCGGGTACGAGCAGTACTTC.

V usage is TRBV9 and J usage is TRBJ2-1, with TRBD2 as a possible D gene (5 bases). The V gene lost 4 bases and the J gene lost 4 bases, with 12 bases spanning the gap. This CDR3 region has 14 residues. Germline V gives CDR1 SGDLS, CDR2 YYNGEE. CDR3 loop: CASSSEDFYNEQFF. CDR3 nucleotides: TGTGCCAGCAGCTCCGAGGACTTTTACAATGAGCAGTTCTTC. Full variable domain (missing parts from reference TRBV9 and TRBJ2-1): DSGVTQTPKHLITATGQRVTLRCSPRSGDLSVYWYQQSLDQGLQFLIQYYNGEERAKGNILERFSAQQFPDLHSELNLSSLELGDSALYFCASSSEDFYNEQFFGPGTRLTVL.

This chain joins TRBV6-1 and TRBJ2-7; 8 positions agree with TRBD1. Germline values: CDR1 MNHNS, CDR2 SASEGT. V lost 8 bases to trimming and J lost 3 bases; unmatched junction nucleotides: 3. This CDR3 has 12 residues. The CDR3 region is CASQDRGYEQYF. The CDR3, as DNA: TGTGCCAGCCAAGACAGGGGCTACGAGCAGTACTTC.

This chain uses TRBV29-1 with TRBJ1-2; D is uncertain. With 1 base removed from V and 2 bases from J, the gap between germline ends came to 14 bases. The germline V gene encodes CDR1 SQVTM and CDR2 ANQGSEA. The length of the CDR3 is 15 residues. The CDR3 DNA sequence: TGCAGCGTTGAAGGGACCGAAGGTTACAACTATGGCTACACCTTC. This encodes CSVEGTEGYNYGYTF.

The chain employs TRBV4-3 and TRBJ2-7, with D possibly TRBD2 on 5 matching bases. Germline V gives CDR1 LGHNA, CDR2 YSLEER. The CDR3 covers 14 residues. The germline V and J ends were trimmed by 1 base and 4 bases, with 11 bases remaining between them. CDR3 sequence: CASSQGIRTYEQYF. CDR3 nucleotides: TGCGCCAGCAGCCAAGGGATTAGGACTTACGAGCAGTACTTC.